The clone carrying this TCR beta chain was detected many times. Germline-derived CDR1 and CDR2 are MRHNA and SNTAGT. CDR3 size: 16 residues. J lost 3 bases, V lost 0 bases, and 4 bases had no gene match. The sample belongs to a study of tumor-infiltrating lymphocytes in oesophageal squamous cell carcinoma. TCRdb reprocessed the PCR reads with MiXCR, giving one entry per CDR3 protein. Of just under 20,000 distinct CDR3 sequences in the sample, approximately 39% are singletons; the top ten hold roughly 38%. Sequencing was carried out using esophageal tumor tissue. This chain joins TRBV6-4 and TRBJ2-3; 9 bases agree with TRBD2. This clonotype was obtained from a male donor with esophageal squamous cell carcinoma. The CDR3 sequence is CASSDSSGSGTDTQYF. CDR3 nucleotide sequence: TGTGCCAGCAGTGACTCTAGCGGGAGCGGTACAGATACGCAGTATTTT.